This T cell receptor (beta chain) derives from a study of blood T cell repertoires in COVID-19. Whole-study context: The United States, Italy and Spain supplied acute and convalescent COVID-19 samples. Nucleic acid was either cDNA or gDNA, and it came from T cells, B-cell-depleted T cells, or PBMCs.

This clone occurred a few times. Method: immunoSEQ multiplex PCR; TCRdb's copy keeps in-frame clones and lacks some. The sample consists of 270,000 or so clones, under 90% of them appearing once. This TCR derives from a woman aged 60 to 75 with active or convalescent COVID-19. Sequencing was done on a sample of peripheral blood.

CDR3 protein: CASSKSPGQGVGQPQHF. CDR3 nucleotide sequence: TGTGCCAGCAGCAAAAGCCCGGGACAGGGAGTCGGTCAGCCCCAGCATTTT. The chain employs TRBV21-1 and TRBJ1-5; the table's TRBD1 call for D was not verified on the DNA. TRBV21-1 corresponds to a pseudogene. CDR3 length equals 17 residues.